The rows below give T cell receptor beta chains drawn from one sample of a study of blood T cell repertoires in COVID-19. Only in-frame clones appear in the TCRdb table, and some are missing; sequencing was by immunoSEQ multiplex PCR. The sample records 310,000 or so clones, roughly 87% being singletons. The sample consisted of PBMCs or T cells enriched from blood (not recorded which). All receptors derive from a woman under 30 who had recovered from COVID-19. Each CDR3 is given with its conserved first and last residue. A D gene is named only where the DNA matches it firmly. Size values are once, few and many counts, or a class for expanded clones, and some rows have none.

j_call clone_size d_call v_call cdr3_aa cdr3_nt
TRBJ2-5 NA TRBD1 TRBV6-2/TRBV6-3 CASSYWGQGALIRETQYF TGTGCCAGCAGTTACTGGGGACAGGGGGCCCTTATCCGAGAGACCCAGTACTTC
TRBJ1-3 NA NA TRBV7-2 CASSLAPDISIGNTIYF TGTGCCAGCAGCTTAGCCCCCGACATCTCAATTGGAAACACCATATATTTT
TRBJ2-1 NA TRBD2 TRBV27 CASSLSSVLAGHNEQFF TGTGCCAGCAGTTTATCGTCGGTACTAGCGGGCCACAATGAGCAGTTCTTC
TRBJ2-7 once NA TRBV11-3 CASSLGYNEQYF TGTGCCAGCAGCTTAGGTTATAACGAGCAGTACTTC
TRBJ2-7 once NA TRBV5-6 CASRQGGGSYEQYF TGTGCCAGCAGGCAGGGGGGCGGCTCCTACGAGCAGTACTTC
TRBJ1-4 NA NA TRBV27 CASSFTGFGEKLFF TGTGCCAGCAGTTTTACGGGGTTTGGTGAAAAACTGTTTTTT
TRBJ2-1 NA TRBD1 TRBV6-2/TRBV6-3 CASSSDPGQSNNEQFF TGTGCCAGCAGTTCCGATCCGGGACAGTCCAACAATGAGCAGTTCTTC
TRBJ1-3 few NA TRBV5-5 CASSLFARPGSGNTIYF TGTGCCAGCAGCTTGTTCGCGAGGCCGGGCTCTGGAAACACCATATATTTT
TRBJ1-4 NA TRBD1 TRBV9 CASSKTGSNEKLFF TGTGCCAGCAGCAAGACAGGGTCTAATGAAAAACTGTTTTTT
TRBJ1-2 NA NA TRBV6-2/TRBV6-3 CASSLSHGYTF TGTGCCAGCAGTTTAAGCCACGGCTACACCTTC
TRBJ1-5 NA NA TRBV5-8 CASSGMGGQPQHF TGTGCCAGCAGCGGTATGGGGGGGCAGCCCCAGCATTTT
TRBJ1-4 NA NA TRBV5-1 CASSLQGGNEKLFF TGCGCCAGCAGCTTGCAAGGGGGTAATGAAAAACTGTTTTTT
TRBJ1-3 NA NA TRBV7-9 CASSSGGPGNTIYF TGTGCCAGCAGCTCAGGTGGGCCTGGAAACACCATATATTTT
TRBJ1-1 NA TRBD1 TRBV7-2 CASSSYRGSTEAFF TGTGCCAGCAGCTCCTACAGGGGAAGCACTGAAGCTTTCTTT
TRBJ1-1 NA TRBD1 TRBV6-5 CASRDRVWTEAFF TGTGCCAGCAGGGACAGGGTGTGGACTGAAGCTTTCTTT
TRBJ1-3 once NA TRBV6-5 CASSYIGTIYF TGTGCCAGCAGTTACATCGGCACCATATATTTT
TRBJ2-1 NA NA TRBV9 CASSAGDTYNEQFF TGTGCCAGCAGTGCGGGGGACACTTACAATGAGCAGTTCTTC
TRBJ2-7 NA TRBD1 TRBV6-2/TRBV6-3 CASTPGQPVHEQYF TGTGCCAGCACCCCGGGACAGCCGGTCCACGAGCAGTACTTC
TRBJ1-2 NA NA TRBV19 CASSATGGPVGYTF TGTGCCAGTAGCGCCACGGGGGGTCCTGTCGGCTACACCTTC
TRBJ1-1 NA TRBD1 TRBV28 CASSTPAGGLTEAFF TGTGCCAGCAGTACGCCAGCAGGGGGGTTGACTGAAGCTTTCTTT
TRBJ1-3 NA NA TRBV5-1 CASSLSTGTGNTIYF TGCGCCAGCAGCTTGTCGACAGGAACTGGAAACACCATATATTTT
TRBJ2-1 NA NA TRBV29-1 CSVRGDKKLWNEQFF TGCAGCGTCCGGGGGGACAAAAAATTGTGGAATGAGCAGTTCTTC
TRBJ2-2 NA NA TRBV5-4 CASSLGLTGELFF TGTGCCAGCAGCTTGGGACTTACCGGGGAGCTGTTTTTT
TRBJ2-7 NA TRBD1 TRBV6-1 CASSQGQGAVSYEQYF TGTGCCAGCAGTCAAGGACAGGGGGCGGTGTCCTACGAGCAGTACTTC
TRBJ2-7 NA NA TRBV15 CATSSGAPYEQYF TGTGCCACCAGCAGTGGGGCACCCTACGAGCAGTACTTC
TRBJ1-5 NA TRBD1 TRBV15 CATSSHRGGEPQHF TGTGCCACCAGCAGCCACAGGGGCGGGGAGCCCCAGCATTTT
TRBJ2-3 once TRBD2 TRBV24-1 CATSGFPRSGGAYTQYF TGTGCCACCAGTGGTTTCCCGAGGAGCGGGGGGGCTTATACGCAGTATTTT
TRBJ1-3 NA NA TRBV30 CAWSWIGAGNTIYF TGTGCCTGGAGTTGGATAGGGGCTGGAAACACCATATATTTT
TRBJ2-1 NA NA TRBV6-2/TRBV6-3 CASSHSRGNEQFF TGTGCCAGCAGCCACTCTCGGGGGAATGAGCAGTTCTTC
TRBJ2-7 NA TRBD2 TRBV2 CASSGGDSREQYF TGTGCCAGCAGCGGGGGGGACTCACGCGAGCAGTACTTC
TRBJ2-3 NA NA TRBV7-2 CASSFYTDTQYF TGTGCCAGCAGCTTCTACACAGATACGCAGTATTTT
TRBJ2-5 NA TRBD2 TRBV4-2 CASSSASGKETQYF TGTGCCAGCAGCTCCGCTAGCGGGAAGGAGACCCAGTACTTC